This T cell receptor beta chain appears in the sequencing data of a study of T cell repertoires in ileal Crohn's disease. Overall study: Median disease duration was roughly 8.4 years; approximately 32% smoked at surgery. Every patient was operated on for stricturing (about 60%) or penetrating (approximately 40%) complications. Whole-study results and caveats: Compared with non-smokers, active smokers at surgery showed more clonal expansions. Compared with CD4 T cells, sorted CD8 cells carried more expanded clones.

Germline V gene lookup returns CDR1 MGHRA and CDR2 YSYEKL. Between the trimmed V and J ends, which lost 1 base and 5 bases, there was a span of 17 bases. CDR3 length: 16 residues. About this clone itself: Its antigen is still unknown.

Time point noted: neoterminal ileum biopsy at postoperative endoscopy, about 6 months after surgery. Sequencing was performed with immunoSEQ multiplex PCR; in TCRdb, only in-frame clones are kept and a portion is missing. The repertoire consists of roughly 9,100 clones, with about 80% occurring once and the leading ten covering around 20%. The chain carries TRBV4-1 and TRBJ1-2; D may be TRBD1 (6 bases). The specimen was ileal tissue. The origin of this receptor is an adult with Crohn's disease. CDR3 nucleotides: TGCGCCAGCAGCCAAGCCCTGGGGGCGCTTGAGTATGGCTACACCTTC. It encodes CASSQALGALEYGYTF.